The clone carrying this T cell receptor (beta chain) was seen more than once but under ten times. What it binds is unknown. This sample was taken from a study of T cell repertoires in cytomegalovirus infection. Study-wide background: A matching HLA type, together with CMV infection, was signaled by public TCR beta signatures.

Study findings and constraints: Cumulative public TCR beta family frequency identified carriers of CMV plus the relevant HLA.

MiXCR, applied by TCRdb to the reads, yields one record per CDR3 protein. The profile covers about 890,000 distinct CDR3 sequences, with 31% appearing a single time and roughly 13% taken by the ten largest. CDR1 is MGHRA and CDR2 is YSYEKL in the germline V gene. The J segment lost 3 bases and the V segment lost 2 bases, leaving 6 bases of the junction unmatched. The CDR3 length is 16 residues. The source material was cultured CD8+ T cells from PBMCs, sampled from culture after CMV antigen stimulation. The chain uses TRBV4-1 and TRBJ2-1, with 8 bases matching TRBD1. This clonotype was sampled from a human donor in good health (CMV status not recorded). Some clones in this sample may be carry-over from other donors' samples. Here the CDR3 DNA reads TGCGCCAGCAGCCAAACGTCCGGGACAGGCTACAATGAGCAGTTCTTC. It is translated as CASSQTSGTGYNEQFF.